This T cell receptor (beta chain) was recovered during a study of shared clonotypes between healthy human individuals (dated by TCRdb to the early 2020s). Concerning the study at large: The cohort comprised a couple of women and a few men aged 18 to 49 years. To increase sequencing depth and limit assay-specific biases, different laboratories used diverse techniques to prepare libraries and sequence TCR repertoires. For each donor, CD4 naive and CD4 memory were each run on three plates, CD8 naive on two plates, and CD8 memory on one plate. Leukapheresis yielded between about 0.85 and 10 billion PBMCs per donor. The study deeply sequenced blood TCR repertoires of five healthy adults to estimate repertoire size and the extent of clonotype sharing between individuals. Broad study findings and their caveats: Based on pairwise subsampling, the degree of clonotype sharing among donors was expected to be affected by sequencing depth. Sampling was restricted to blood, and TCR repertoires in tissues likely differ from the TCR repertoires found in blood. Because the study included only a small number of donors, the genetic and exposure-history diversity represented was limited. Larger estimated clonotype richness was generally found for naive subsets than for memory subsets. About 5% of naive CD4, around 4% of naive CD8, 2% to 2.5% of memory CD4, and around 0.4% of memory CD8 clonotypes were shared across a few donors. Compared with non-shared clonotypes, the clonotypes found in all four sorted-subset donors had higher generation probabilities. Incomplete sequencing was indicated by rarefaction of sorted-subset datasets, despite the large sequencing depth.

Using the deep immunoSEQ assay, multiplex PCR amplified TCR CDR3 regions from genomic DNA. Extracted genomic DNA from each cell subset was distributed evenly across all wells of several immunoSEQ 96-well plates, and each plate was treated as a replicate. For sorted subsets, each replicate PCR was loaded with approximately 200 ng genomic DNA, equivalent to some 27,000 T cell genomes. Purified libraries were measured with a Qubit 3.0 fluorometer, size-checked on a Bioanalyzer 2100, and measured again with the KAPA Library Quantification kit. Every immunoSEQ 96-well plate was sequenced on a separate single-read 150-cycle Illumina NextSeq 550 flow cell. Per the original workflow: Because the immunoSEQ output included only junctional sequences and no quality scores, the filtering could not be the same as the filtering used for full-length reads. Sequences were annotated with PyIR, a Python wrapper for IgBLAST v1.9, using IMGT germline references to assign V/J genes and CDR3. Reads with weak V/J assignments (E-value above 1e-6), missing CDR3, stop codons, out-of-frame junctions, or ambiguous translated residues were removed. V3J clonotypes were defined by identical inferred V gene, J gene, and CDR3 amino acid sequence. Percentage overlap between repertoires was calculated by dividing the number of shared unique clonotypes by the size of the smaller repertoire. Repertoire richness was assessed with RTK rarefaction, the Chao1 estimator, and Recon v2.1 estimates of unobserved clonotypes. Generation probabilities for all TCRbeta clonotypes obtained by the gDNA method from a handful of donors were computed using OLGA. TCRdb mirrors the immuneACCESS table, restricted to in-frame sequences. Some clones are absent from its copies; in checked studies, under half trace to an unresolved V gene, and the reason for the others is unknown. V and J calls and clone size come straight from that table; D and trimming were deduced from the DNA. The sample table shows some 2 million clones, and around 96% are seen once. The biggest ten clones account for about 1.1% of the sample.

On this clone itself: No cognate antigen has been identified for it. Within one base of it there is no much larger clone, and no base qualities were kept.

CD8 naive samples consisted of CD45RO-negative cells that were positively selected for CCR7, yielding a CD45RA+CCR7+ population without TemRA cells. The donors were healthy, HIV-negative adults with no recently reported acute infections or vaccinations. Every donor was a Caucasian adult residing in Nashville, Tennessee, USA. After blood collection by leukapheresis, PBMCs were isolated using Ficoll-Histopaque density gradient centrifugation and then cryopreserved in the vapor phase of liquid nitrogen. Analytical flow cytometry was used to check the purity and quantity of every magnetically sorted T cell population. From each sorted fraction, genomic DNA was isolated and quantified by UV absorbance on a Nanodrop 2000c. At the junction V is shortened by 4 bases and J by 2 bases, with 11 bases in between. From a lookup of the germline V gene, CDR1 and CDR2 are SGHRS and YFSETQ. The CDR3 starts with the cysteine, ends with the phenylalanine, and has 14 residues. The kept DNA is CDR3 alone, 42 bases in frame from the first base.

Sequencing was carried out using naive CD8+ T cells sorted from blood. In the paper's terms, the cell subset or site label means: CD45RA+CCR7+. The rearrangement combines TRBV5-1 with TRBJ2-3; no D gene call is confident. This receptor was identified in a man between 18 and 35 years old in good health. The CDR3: CASSHEWATDTQYF. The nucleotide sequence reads TGCGCCAGCAGCCACGAATGGGCCACAGATACGCAGTATTTT.